This TCR beta chain is drawn from a study of cytomegalovirus exposure and HLA in healthy donors. Overall study context: In an earlier analysis, 90 million to 130 million unique TCR beta sequences were found from 150 million to 200 million T cells. Study-wide findings and caveats: An analysis done earlier found most TCR beta V segments productive about 87% or about 30% of the time.

The PCR made use of 60 Vbeta and 13 Jbeta primers. Libraries were prepared by immunoSEQ multiplex PCR; TCRdb keeps only in-frame clonotypes and omits some of them. This sample has more than 50,000 clones, with about 85% found just once. Donors were ostensibly healthy at sampling, although undocumented immune exposures were probable. In the case of this clone: Its antigen is unknown.

Germline V gives CDR1 SEHNR, CDR2 FQNEAQ (reference sequence). With V trimmed by 4 bases and J by 2 bases, 2 bases remained unmatched. This CDR3 region has 14 residues. This clonotype originated in a female donor in good health and CMV-seronegative. The sample comprised PBMCs. The rearrangement joins TRBV7-9 to TRBJ2-7, with TRBD1 identical over 10 bases. This chain's CDR3 is CASSSGTGAYEQYF. CDR3 bases: TGTGCCAGCAGCTCCGGGACAGGGGCCTACGAGCAGTACTTC. Looking up the rest from reference TRBV7-9 and TRBJ2-7 gives the full variable domain: DTGVSQNPRHKITKRGQNVTFRCDPISEHNRLYWYRQTLGQGPEFLTYFQNEAQLEKSRLLSDRFSAERPKGSFSTLEIQRTEQGDSAMYLCASSSGTGAYEQYFGPGTRLTVT.